The present T cell receptor beta chain was sequenced within a study of T cell responses to AZD1222 COVID-19 vaccine. The CDR3 runs 17 residues. The germline V gene has CDR1 MNHNY and CDR2 SVGAGI (reference sequence). V lost 5 bases to trimming and J lost 7 bases, with 23 bases between them. Sequencing used immunoSEQ multiplex PCR; TCRdb keeps in-frame clones, though not all of them. This sample has about 120,000 clones, with 80% to 90% found just once. The source of this sequence is an adult in good health. Sequenced material: peripheral blood, taken on day 0 of AZD1222 vaccination. V and J are TRBV6-6 and TRBJ2-2, with a possible D match to TRBD2 (7 bases). For the CDR3, the DNA is TGTGCCAGCAGTCGGCTAGGAGGCGGGGGACACGGCGGGGAGCTGTTTTTT. It encodes CASSRLGGGGHGGELFF.